These 13 T cell receptor beta chains came from one sample sequenced in a study of graft-versus-host responses after intestinal transplantation (dated by TCRdb to 2020 to 2022). The library was produced with the immunoSEQ multiplex PCR assay. TCRdb took this table from immuneACCESS and kept in-frame rearrangements with V and J called. Such tables lack part of the clones; where checked against another copy, unresolved V genes explain under half of the gap, and the rest is unexplained. Counted in this sample were 30,000 to 40,000 clones; over 85% of them appeared once. Together, the top ten hold roughly 23% of the sample. Their target antigens are unknown. The time point label, as the study defines it: cells obtained before transplantation from donor or recipient. The sample consisted of unstimulated CD8+ T cells sorted from spleen or lymph node cells, taken before transplant. Source of these receptors: a human donor who was the organ donor for an intestinal transplant.

The V and J genes are TRBV9 and TRBJ1-3; D gene ambiguous. This CDR3 is 12 amino acids long. Trimming cost V 7 bases and J 3 bases, with 8 bases left between them. The germline V gene encodes CDR1 SGDLS and CDR2 YYNGEE. The CDR3: CASRGDGNTIYF. CDR3 bases: TGTGCCAGCCGGGGTGATGGAAACACCATATATTTT.

V gene TRBV4-3 combines with J gene TRBJ2-5; 7 positions agree with TRBD1. The CDR3 contains 18 residues. J was trimmed by 1 base and V by 0 bases; bases with no gene match: 11. Germline-derived CDR1 and CDR2 are LGHNA and YSLEER. CDR3 amino acids: CASSQENGGTALQETQYF. The CDR3 bases are TGCGCCAGCAGCCAAGAAAATGGTGGGACAGCGCTCCAAGAGACCCAGTACTTC.

This chain joins TRBV4-1 and TRBJ2-7; possible D gene TRBD1, 5 bases. Deletions cut 0 bases from V and 3 bases from J, with 12 bases between. Germline V lookup: CDR1 MGHRA, CDR2 YSYEKL. The CDR3 contains 15 residues. The CDR3 loop reads CASSQEWQGGYEQYF. The CDR3 coding sequence is TGCGCCAGCAGCCAAGAATGGCAGGGTGGCTACGAGCAGTACTTC.

The rearrangement uses TRBV27 and TRBJ2-1; the D is unclear. This CDR3 has 12 amino acids. V was shortened by 2 bases and J by 7 bases, with 6 bases between the two germline ends. Germline CDR1 and CDR2: MNHEY and SMNVEV (reference sequence). CDR3 loop: CASSLAGNEQFF. The DNA for the CDR3 is TGTGCCAGCAGTTTAGCCGGGAATGAGCAGTTCTTC.

The chain combines TRBV19 with TRBJ2-3, with 13 bases matching TRBD2. CDR3 length: 16 residues. The germline CDR1 and CDR2 sequences are LNHDA and SQIVND (reference sequence). Trimming removed 5 bases from V and 3 bases from J; junction bases left unmatched: 5. The CDR3 nucleotides are TGTGCCAGTAGTTGGACTAGCGGGAGAGGGACAGATACGCAGTATTTT. Protein product: CASSWTSGRGTDTQYF. Variable domain in full (rest from reference TRBV19 and TRBJ2-3): DGGITQSPKYLFRKEGQNVTLSCEQNLNHDAMYWYRQDPGQGLRLIYYSQIVNDFQKGDIAEGYSVSREKKESFPLTVTSAQKNPTAFYLCASSWTSGRGTDTQYFGPGTRLTVL.

Remarks on this clone: The conserved final phenylalanine or tryptophan is absent from the CDR3, which likely points to a read error. Because the CDR3's place on the DNA is in doubt, the DNA is left out and the CDR3 is given as listed by TCRdb. The gene calls are TRBV2 and TRBJ2-7; the table names TRBD1, a call not compared with the DNA. The CDR3 length is 12 residues, termini included. Germline CDR1 and CDR2: SNHLY and FYNNEI. CDR3 sequence reads: CASSAPQGQGPI.

The J gene is TRBJ1-2, the V gene TRBV27, with TRBD1 identical over 7 bases. The germline gives CDR1 MNHEY, CDR2 SMNVEV (reference sequence). J was trimmed by 3 bases and V by 6 bases; bases with no gene match: 4. This CDR3 has 13 residues. CDR3 protein: CASSHGQDYGYTF. The CDR3 nucleotides are TGTGCCAGCAGCCATGGACAGGACTATGGCTACACCTTC.

This rearrangement joins TRBV7-9 to TRBJ1-1; 7 bases match TRBD1. This CDR3 has 13 amino acids. V trimming: 5 bases; J trimming: 4 bases; junction bases outside the gene matches: 4. Germline CDR1 reads SEHNR; CDR2 reads FQNEAQ (reference sequence). CDR3 protein: CASSTRQGTEAFF. CDR3 nucleotides: TGTGCCAGCAGCACCCGACAGGGCACTGAAGCTTTCTTT.

The CDR3 DNA reads TGTGCCAGCAGCCCATTTACAGGGGGGGATAGGACCTACGAGCAGTACTTC. Translated, it gives CASSPFTGGDRTYEQYF. The V call is TRBV5-6, the J call TRBJ2-7, with D possibly TRBD1 on 8 matching bases. CDR3 size: 17 residues. Trimming removed 4 bases at V and 2 bases at J, with 22 bases between. The germline gives CDR1 SGHDT, CDR2 YYEEEE.

The chain carries TRBV5-4 and TRBJ2-1, with 13 bases identical to TRBD2. Germline V CDR1 and CDR2: SGHNT, YYREEE (reference sequence). V was pared by 1 base and J by 6 bases, with 1 base of the junction left unmatched. The CDR3 has 15 amino acids. The CDR3 nucleotides read TGTGCCAGCAGCTTGACTAGCGGGAGGGCCAATGAGCAGTTCTTC. It yields the protein CASSLTSGRANEQFF. Full variable domain (missing parts from reference TRBV5-4 and TRBJ2-1): ETGVTQSPTHLIKTRGQQVTLRCSSQSGHNTVSWYQQALGQGPQFIFQYYREEENGRGNFPPRFSGLQFPNYSSELNVNALELDDSALYLCASSLTSGRANEQFFGPGTRLTVL.

This clone has only one observation. The chain couples TRBV14 to TRBJ2-1; D unclear. CDR3 length: 14 residues. Per germline, CDR1 SGHDN and CDR2 FVKESK. The V gene lost 0 bases and the J gene lost 10 bases, with 13 bases spanning the gap. CDR3 amino acids: CASSQDPSRVEQFF. The CDR3 DNA follows: TGTGCCAGCAGCCAAGATCCTAGTAGGGTCGAGCAGTTCTTC.

The V call is TRBV7-3, the J call TRBJ2-3; D gene uncertain. This CDR3 is 14 amino acids long. Trimming removed 1 base at V and 4 bases at J, with 9 bases between. Germline CDR1 reads SGHTA; CDR2 reads FQGTGA. The CDR3 is CASSLSGRADTQYF. In DNA, the CDR3 is TGTGCCAGCAGCTTAAGTGGCCGGGCAGATACGCAGTATTTT. The full variable domain, rest sourced from reference TRBV7-3 and TRBJ2-3, is GAGVSQTPSNKVTEKGKYVELRCDPISGHTALYWYRQSLGQGPEFLIYFQGTGAADDSGLPNDRFFAVRPEGSVSTLKIQRTERGDSAVYLCASSLSGRADTQYFGPGTRLTVL.

The chain is built from TRBV9 and TRBJ1-5; 7 bases are a match to TRBD1. The CDR3 totals 14 residues. The trim removed 3 bases at V and 2 bases at J, leaving 2 bases unmatched. Germline V CDR1 and CDR2: SGDLS, YYNGEE. The CDR3 region has the DNA TGTGCCAGCAGCGCCGGACAGGGCAATCAGCCCCAGCATTTT. Translating it yields CASSAGQGNQPQHF.